The 24 T cell receptor beta chains given below trace back to one sample, sequenced in a study of T cells after yellow fever vaccination (dated by TCRdb to about 2019). The library relied on 5' RACE. The sequencer listed for this sample is Illumina HiSeq 2500. TCRdb reanalyzed the raw reads on its own, using fastp at Q25 for trimming and MiXCR for clone calling, and kept in-frame beta chains. Duplicate CDR3 protein sequences are folded into a single record with the most common DNA and genes. A total of some 49,000 distinct CDR3 sequences appear in this sample, around 6.4% of them only once. The biggest ten clones account for roughly 10% of the sample. Per the publication, the treatment or condition label means: live attenuated yellow fever vaccine strain. The specimen comprised PBMCs, either bulk or a sorted T-cell subset (CD4+, CD8+, memory, or dextramer-sorted; not recorded which), sampled 45 days after the yellow fever booster vaccination. These receptors came from a man aged 30 to 39 who received the YFV17D yellow fever vaccine.

The sample holds many counts of this clonotype. This chain uses TRBV12-3 or TRBV12-4 with TRBJ2-3, with a weak D call TRBD2 (6 bases). The CDR3 consists of 15 residues. The V end lost 3 bases, the J end lost 5 bases, and 15 bases lay between the germline ends. CDR3 bases: TGTGCCAGCAGTTTTGGGGGGAGTCGGGTAGATACGCAGTATTTT. Protein sequence: CASSFGGSRVDTQYF.

This clonotype was counted a few times. The chain is built from TRBV13 and TRBJ2-1, with 10 bases identical to TRBD2. This CDR3 contains 15 residues. Germline CDR1 reads PRHDT; CDR2 reads FYEKMQ (reference sequence). V dropped 5 bases and J dropped 5; count of bases not matched to a gene: 6. CDR3 bases: TGTGCCAGCAGCCCAGCGGGAGGGCCCAACAATGAGCAGTTCTTC. The encoded protein is CASSPAGGPNNEQFF.

This clonotype was seen a few times. The chain recombines TRBV5-5 with TRBJ2-7, with D hard to call. This CDR3 comprises 14 residues. The germline V and J ends were trimmed by 2 bases and 0 bases, with 9 bases remaining between them. Per the germline V gene, CDR1 is SGHKS and CDR2 is YYEKEE (reference sequence). The CDR3: CASSLRVGSYEQYF. In nucleotides, the CDR3 is TGTGCCAGCAGCTTAAGGGTCGGCTCCTACGAGCAGTACTTC.

V usage is TRBV4-3 and J usage is TRBJ2-1; no reliable D call. Per the germline V gene, CDR1 is LGHNA and CDR2 is YSLEER. V gave up 2 bases and J gave up 4 bases, with 9 bases separating them. This CDR3 spans 14 amino acids. CDR3 DNA: TGCGCCAGCAGCCAATTACAGCATTACAATGAGCAGTTCTTC. Encoded protein: CASSQLQHYNEQFF.

This clonotype was picked up many times. V gene TRBV6-1 combines with J gene TRBJ2-1; 9 bases are a match to TRBD2. This CDR3 is built from 15 residues. Germline lookup yields CDR1 MNHNS and CDR2 SASEGT. J was trimmed by 4 bases and V by 7 bases; bases with no gene match: 8. The CDR3 protein is CASIVVAGGYNEQFF. CDR3 nucleotide sequence: TGTGCCAGCATAGTCGTGGCGGGGGGGTACAATGAGCAGTTCTTC.

This clonotype was seen only a few times. The chain recombines TRBV14 with TRBJ2-7; perhaps D is TRBD1 or TRBD2 (5 bases each). V was shortened by 1 base and J by 12 bases, with 16 bases between the two germline ends. Germline assignment: CDR1 SGHDN and CDR2 FVKESK. The CDR3 length is 13 residues. The CDR3: CASSQGVRGLSYF. CDR3 nucleotides: TGTGCCAGCAGCCAAGGGGTTCGGGGCTTGTCGTACTTC.

Many counts were recorded for this clonotype. The DNA for the CDR3 is TGTGCCAGCGATGACGGCTCTGGAAACACCATATATTTT. Its translation: CASDDGSGNTIYF. This chain connects TRBV10-3 to TRBJ1-3, with D uncertain. V lost 10 bases, J lost 0 bases, and 10 bases lay in between. The CDR3 sequence is 13 residues long. Germline assignment: CDR1 ENHRY and CDR2 SYGVKD.

This clonotype was detected ten times or more. The gene calls are TRBV20-1 and TRBJ1-1; 9 nucleotides match TRBD1. V lost 5 bases to trimming and J lost 4 bases; unmatched junction nucleotides: 8. The germline CDR1 and CDR2 sequences are DFQATT and SNEGSKA (reference sequence). The CDR3 runs 14 residues. The CDR3 is CSARRDRDGTEAFF. For the CDR3, the DNA is TGCAGTGCTCGAAGGGACAGGGACGGCACTGAAGCTTTCTTT.

This clonotype was detected many times. The chain carries TRBV7-8 and TRBJ2-7; D may match TRBD1 or TRBD2 (5 bases each). Germline CDR1 reads SGHVS; CDR2 reads FQNEAQ. V was trimmed by 4 bases and J by 4 bases, leaving 17 bases between them. CDR3 size: 15 residues. CDR3 sequence: CASSSRSGTEYEQYF. The CDR3 nucleotides read TGTGCCAGCAGCTCTCGTTCAGGGACCGAGTACGAGCAGTACTTC.

This clonotype came up many times. The chain recombines TRBV5-1 with TRBJ2-2, with D tentatively TRBD2 (6 bases). V was shortened by 3 bases and J by 1 base, with 10 bases between the two germline ends. The germline CDR1 and CDR2 sequences are SGHRS and YFSETQ. The CDR3 extends over 15 amino acids. In nucleotides, the CDR3 is TGCGCCAGCAGCTCCACGGGAGAGAACACCGGGGAGCTGTTTTTT. The encoded protein is CASSSTGENTGELFF.

This clonotype was picked up many times. In DNA, the CDR3 is TGTGCCAGTAGACTAGCGGCCCAAGAGACCCAGTACTTC. Translated: CASRLAAQETQYF. The J gene is TRBJ2-5, the V gene TRBV12-3 or TRBV12-4; 9 bases match TRBD2. The CDR3 extends over 13 amino acids. Unmatched junction bases numbered 3, after V lost 9 bases and J lost 1 base.

This clonotype appeared many times. In DNA, the CDR3 is TGTGCCAGCAGGCTGGGACAGGGGCTTTATGGCTACACCTTC. This codes for CASRLGQGLYGYTF. V gene TRBV6-1 combines with J gene TRBJ1-2, with TRBD1 matching 10 bases. Germline CDR1 is MNHNS and CDR2 is SASEGT. Trimming removed 6 bases from V and 5 bases from J; junction bases left unmatched: 6. The length of the CDR3 is 14 residues.

The sample holds many counts of this clonotype. V is TRBV5-5 and J is TRBJ1-1; D unclear. Trimming stripped 1 base from V and 4 bases from J, with 8 bases between. CDR3 length equals 13 residues. CDR1 and CDR2 from the germline V gene are SGHKS and YYEKEE (reference sequence). The CDR3 sequence is CASSLRVATEAFF. The CDR3 nucleotides read TGTGCCAGCAGCTTGAGGGTGGCCACTGAAGCTTTCTTT. The full variable domain, its missing parts supplied by reference TRBV5-5 and TRBJ1-1, is DAGVTQSPTHLIKTRGQQVTLRCSPISGHKSVSWYQQVLGQGPQFIFQYYEKEERGRGNFPDRFSARQFPNYSSELNVNALLLGDSALYLCASSLRVATEAFFGQGTRLTVV.

This clonotype was observed a few times. V usage is TRBV7-8 and J usage is TRBJ2-3, with D maybe TRBD1 (5 bases). The CDR3 length is 13 residues. Trimming left V 5 bases short and J 5 bases short, with 11 bases between. CDR1 and CDR2 (germline): SGHVS, FQNEAQ. CDR3 nucleotides: TGTGCCAGCAGCCCCCCCAGGGAAGATACGCAGTATTTT. It is translated as CASSPPREDTQYF.

This clonotype was observed at least ten times. The chain combines TRBV20-1 with TRBJ2-1; a weak D match, TRBD1 (5 bases). Germline V lookup: CDR1 DFQATT, CDR2 SNEGSKA (reference sequence). The CDR3 has 11 residues. The V gene lost 5 bases and the J gene lost 7 bases, with 9 bases spanning the gap. The CDR3 DNA reads as TGCAGTGCTTGGGGCGTTAATGAGCAGTTCTTC. Translating gives CSAWGVNEQFF.

This clonotype appeared many times. V is TRBV18 and J is TRBJ1-1; the D is unclear. Germline values: CDR1 KGHSH, CDR2 LQKENI. The length of the CDR3 is 14 residues. V gave up 3 bases and J gave up 10 bases, with 18 bases separating them. In DNA form, the CDR3 reads TGTGCCAGCTCACCCTCAATGGGCCTTCGTGGAGCTTTCTTT. It encodes CASSPSMGLRGAFF.

The V gene is TRBV19, the J gene TRBJ2-6, with a possible D match to TRBD2 (7 bases). Germline V gives CDR1 LNHDA, CDR2 SQIVND (reference sequence). This CDR3 has 14 residues. V was pared by 6 bases and J by 2 bases, with 8 bases between. The CDR3 nucleotides read TGTGCCAGTAGGGGGGGGCCTGGGGCCAACGTCCTGACTTTC. Translated: CASRGGPGANVLTF.

This rearrangement joins TRBV7-2 to TRBJ2-1; D is unresolved. The CDR3 consists of 11 residues. Trimming took off 5 bases at V and 8 bases at J, with 7 bases between the two ends. From germline, CDR1 is SGHTA and CDR2 FQGNSA. Here the CDR3 reads CASSLLYEQFF. The CDR3 DNA reads TGTGCCAGCAGCCTCCTATATGAGCAGTTCTTC.

The chain links TRBV7-2 to TRBJ1-4; D is possibly TRBD1 (5 bases). The CDR3 extends over 16 amino acids. Germline-derived CDR1 and CDR2 are SGHTA and FQGNSA. Deletions cut 0 bases from V and 8 bases from J, with 16 bases between. CDR3 sequence: CASSLAQWGRDEKLFF. The CDR3 nucleotides are TGTGCCAGCAGCTTAGCGCAATGGGGACGTGACGAAAAACTGTTTTTT.

The genes are TRBV7-8 and TRBJ2-7; D is undetermined. Germline CDR1 reads SGHVS; CDR2 reads FQNEAQ. V dropped 1 base and J dropped 5 bases, with 12 bases sitting between them. The CDR3 consists of 14 residues. The CDR3 DNA reads as TGTGCCAGCAGCTTAGGGGGTGGAATCCACGAGCAGTACTTC. Amino acid sequence: CASSLGGGIHEQYF.

There are many counts of this clonotype. Its ends do not fully match the called genes, so a read error is possible. This CDR3 reads CASSLGLAGGEQFF. For the CDR3, the DNA is TGTGCTAGCAGCTTAGGTTTAGCGGGAGGTGAGCAGTTCTTC. The chain links TRBV7-7 to TRBJ2-1; 10 bases agree with TRBD2. The V gene's germline CDR1 is SSHAT and CDR2 FNYEAQ (reference sequence). The CDR3 is made up of 14 amino acids.

Within the sample, this clonotype is medium-sized (0.01 to 0.1%). The J gene is TRBJ2-2, the V gene TRBV20-1; 10 bases are shared with TRBD2. Germline-derived CDR1 and CDR2 are DFQATT and SNEGSKA (reference sequence). Germline trimming cut 2 bases from V and 3 bases from J; bases unmatched to any gene: 3. There are 15 residues in the CDR3. For the CDR3, the DNA is TGCAGTGCTAGACTAGCGGGAGCGGACACCGGGGAGCTGTTTTTT. Translated, it gives CSARLAGADTGELFF.

This clonotype was picked up many times. J is TRBJ2-5 and V is TRBV6-6; D is uncertain. The CDR3 is made up of 12 amino acids. The V and J ends lost 5 bases and 5 bases respectively, with 9 bases between them. CDR1 is MNHNY, CDR2 SVGAGI, per germline (reference sequence). In DNA form, the CDR3 reads TGTGCCAGCAGTAGACCCCAGGAGACCCAGTACTTC. Protein sequence: CASSRPQETQYF.

This clonotype was counted ten times or more. The chain links TRBV20-1 to TRBJ2-3, with 8 bases identical to TRBD2. The CDR3 sequence is 17 residues long. Germline CDR1 is DFQATT and CDR2 is SNEGSKA (reference sequence). V was pared by 3 bases and J by 6 bases, with 17 bases of the junction left unmatched. The CDR3 loop is CSASVLFREGPSDTQYF. The CDR3 nucleotides are TGCAGTGCTAGCGTCCTTTTTCGGGAGGGCCCTTCTGATACGCAGTATTTT.